The 12 T cell receptor beta chains below were found in one sample sequenced in a study of T cell clones after liver transplantation. Method: immunoSEQ multiplex PCR; TCRdb's copy keeps in-frame clones and lacks some. The data show fewer than 110,000 clones, around four fifths seen once. The sample in question was CD4+ T cells from blood, obtained around 4 years after liver transplant. Receptors originate from a human patient who received a liver transplant. Some T cells may arise from the graft donor.

V and J are TRBV28 and TRBJ2-2; 7 bases align to TRBD2. Germline V gene sequence: CDR1 MDHEN, CDR2 SYDVKM. V lost 6 bases to trimming and J lost 7 bases; unmatched junction nucleotides: 11. The CDR3 runs to 15 residues. CDR3 loop: CASRPPRGEGGELFF. Written as DNA, the CDR3 is TGTGCCAGCAGGCCCCCCCGAGGGGAGGGCGGGGAGCTGTTTTTT.

CDR3 sequence: CASSPQARGMGGELFF. DNA of the CDR3: TGTGCCAGCAGCCCGCAGGCCAGGGGGATGGGCGGGGAGCTGTTTTTT. The chain is built from TRBV9 and TRBJ2-2, with 7 bases lining up with TRBD1. The length of the CDR3 is 16 residues. The V segment lost 4 bases and the J segment 7 bases; nucleotides outside the gene matches: 13. In germline, CDR1 is SGDLS, CDR2 YYNGEE.

The rearrangement links TRBV19 to TRBJ1-5, with 9 bases identical to TRBD1. The J segment lost 4 bases and the V segment lost 5 bases, leaving 6 bases of the junction unmatched. This CDR3 has 15 amino acids. Germline V gene data show CDR1 as LNHDA and CDR2 as SQIVND (reference sequence). DNA of the CDR3: TGTGCCAGTAGTCGACAGGGGGTCGCTAATCAGCCCCAGCATTTT. It codes for CASSRQGVANQPQHF.

This clone was detected ten times or more. The V gene is TRBV2, the J gene TRBJ1-5; no clear D gene. This CDR3 comprises 16 residues. V was trimmed by 6 bases and J by 1 base, leaving 16 bases between them. From germline, CDR1 is SNHLY and CDR2 FYNNEI. For the CDR3, the DNA is TGTGCCAGCAGCCCTGTGGTGGGCTGGAGCAATCAGCCCCAGCATTTT. Translating gives CASSPVVGWSNQPQHF.

This clone was seen once. The chain joins TRBV11-2 to TRBJ1-1; no firm D call. Trimming left V 1 base short and J 2 bases short, with 5 bases between. The CDR3 spans 13 residues. The germline V gene has CDR1 SGHAT and CDR2 FQNNGV. The CDR3 is CASSLGVNTEAFF. The CDR3 DNA is TGTGCCAGCAGCTTAGGAGTTAACACTGAAGCTTTCTTT.

The chain is built from TRBV5-1 and TRBJ2-4; no clear D. The CDR3 loop spans 19 amino acids. Trimming shortened V by 0 bases and J by 0 bases, and 19 bases separated the two germline ends. Germline CDR1 reads SGHRS; CDR2 reads YFSETQ. Here the CDR3 reads CASSLAAASPTLAKNIQYF. The CDR3 region has the DNA TGCGCCAGCAGCTTGGCCGCAGCCTCACCCACTTTAGCCAAAAACATTCAGTACTTC.

The chain employs TRBV6-1 and TRBJ1-1; D gene uncertain. Trimming pared 4 bases from V and 2 bases from J, leaving 20 bases between. CDR3 length equals 17 residues. Germline CDR1 is MNHNS and CDR2 is SASEGT. This chain's CDR3 is CASSGRAANGVNTEAFF. DNA of the CDR3: TGTGCCAGCAGTGGGCGGGCTGCCAATGGGGTAAACACTGAAGCTTTCTTT.

The genes are TRBV4-1 and TRBJ2-1; TRBD2 aligns across 11 bases. V was clipped by 4 bases and J by 4 bases; unmatched bases: 9. The germline gives CDR1 MGHRA, CDR2 YSYEKL. This CDR3 contains 17 residues. The chain's CDR3 is CASSLTAGTSGYNEQFF. The CDR3 nucleotides read TGCGCCAGCAGCCTGACCGCCGGGACTAGCGGTTACAATGAGCAGTTCTTC.

This clone has only one observation. This same CDR3 is encoded by further DNA sequences in the sample. The chain is built from TRBV5-1 and TRBJ2-3; 8 nucleotides agree with TRBD2. This CDR3 region has 15 residues. V was clipped by 0 bases and J by 0 bases; unmatched bases: 0. The germline gives CDR1 SGHRS, CDR2 YFSETQ. CDR3 in amino acids: CASSLVAGSTDTQYF. The DNA for the CDR3 is TGCGCCAGCAGCTTGGTAGCGGGGAGCACAGATACGCAGTATTTT. Together with reference TRBV5-1 and TRBJ2-3, the CDR3 gives the full variable domain: KAGVTQTPRYLIKTRGQQVTLSCSPISGHRSVSWYQQTPGQGLQFLFEYFSETQRNKGNFPGRFSGRQFSNSRSEMNVSTLELGDSALYLCASSLVAGSTDTQYFGPGTRLTVL.

The table lists this clone with a count of one. This chain links TRBV7-2 with TRBJ2-2, with a weak D call TRBD2 (5 bases). Trimming left V 2 bases short and J 1 base short, with 14 bases between. Germline CDR1 and CDR2: SGHTA and FQGNSA. There are 17 residues in the CDR3. CDR3 amino acids: CASSLKGREVNTGELFF. DNA of the CDR3: TGTGCCAGCAGCTTAAAGGGTCGGGAAGTGAACACCGGGGAGCTGTTTTTT.

This chain links TRBV9 with TRBJ2-3, with TRBD2 matching 9 bases. The CDR3 has 17 residues. Trimming cost V 0 bases and J 2 bases; bases outside gene matches: 7. Germline CDR1 reads SGDLS; CDR2 reads YYNGEE. The CDR3 here is CASSVETSGVYTDTQYF. The CDR3 nucleotides are TGTGCCAGCAGCGTAGAGACTAGCGGAGTTTACACAGATACGCAGTATTTT.

The chain employs TRBV7-2 and TRBJ2-3, with TRBD2 as a possible D gene (5 bases). Trimming removed 3 bases from V and 2 bases from J, with 9 bases in between. The V gene's germline CDR1 is SGHTA and CDR2 FQGNSA. This CDR3 contains 14 residues. This CDR3 reads CASSFLGDTDTQYF. Written as DNA, the CDR3 is TGTGCCAGCAGCTTCCTCGGGGACACAGATACGCAGTATTTT. Full variable domain (remainder filled in from reference TRBV7-2 and TRBJ2-3): GAGVSQSPSNKVTEKGKDVELRCDPISGHTALYWYRQSLGQGLEFLIYFQGNSAPDKSGLPSDRFSAERTGGSVSTLTIQRTQQEDSAVYLCASSFLGDTDTQYFGPGTRLTVL.